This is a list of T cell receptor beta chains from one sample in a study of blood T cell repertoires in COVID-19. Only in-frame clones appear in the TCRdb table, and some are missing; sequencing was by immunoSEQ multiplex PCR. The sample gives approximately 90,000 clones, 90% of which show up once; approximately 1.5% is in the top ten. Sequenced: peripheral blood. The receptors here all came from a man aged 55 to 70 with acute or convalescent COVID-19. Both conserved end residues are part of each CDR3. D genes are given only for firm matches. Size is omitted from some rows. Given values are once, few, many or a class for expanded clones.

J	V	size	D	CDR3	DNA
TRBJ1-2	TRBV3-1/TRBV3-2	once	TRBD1	CASSHTGTDLGYGYTF	TGTGCCAGCAGCCATACTGGGACAGATTTGGGCTATGGCTACACCTTC
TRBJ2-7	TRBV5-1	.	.	CASSLLGEQYF	TGCGCCAGCAGCTTGCTCGGGGAGCAGTACTTC
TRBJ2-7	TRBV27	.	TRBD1	CASRTKVGQGSYEQYF	TGTGCCAGCAGGACGAAAGTGGGACAGGGCTCCTACGAGCAGTACTTC
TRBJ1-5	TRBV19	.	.	CASSIGPSQPQHF	TGTGCCAGTAGTATTGGGCCGAGTCAGCCCCAGCATTTT
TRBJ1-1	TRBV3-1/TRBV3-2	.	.	CASSQDFMANEAFF	TGTGCCAGCAGCCAAGATTTCATGGCCAATGAAGCTTTCTTT
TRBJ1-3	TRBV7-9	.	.	CASSQWGSLSGNTIYF	TGTGCCAGCAGCCAGTGGGGCAGCCTCTCTGGAAACACCATATATTTT
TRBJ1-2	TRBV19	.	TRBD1	CASRAGQGNYGYTF	TGTGCCAGTAGAGCGGGACAGGGGAACTATGGCTACACCTTC
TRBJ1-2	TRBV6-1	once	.	CASSESADQGKGGYTF	TGTGCCAGCAGTGAATCGGCCGACCAGGGAAAGGGTGGCTACACCTTC
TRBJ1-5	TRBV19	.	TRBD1	CATRDRGLAQPQHF	TGTGCCACCCGGGACAGGGGGCTTGCTCAGCCCCAGCATTTT
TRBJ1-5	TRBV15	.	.	CATSSFLGTPGYSNQPQHF	TGTGCCACCAGCTCATTCCTCGGGACACCGGGGTATAGCAATCAGCCCCAGCATTTT
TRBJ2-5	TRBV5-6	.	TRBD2	CASSNPRGSAETQYF	TGTGCCAGCAGCAACCCGCGGGGGAGCGCGGAGACCCAGTACTTC
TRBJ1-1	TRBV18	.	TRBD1	CASSFQGVMAEAFF	TGTGCCAGCTCATTTCAGGGGGTAATGGCTGAAGCTTTCTTT
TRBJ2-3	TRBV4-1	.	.	CASSQDGLNTDTQYF	TGCGCCAGCAGCCAAGATGGACTTAACACAGATACGCAGTATTTT
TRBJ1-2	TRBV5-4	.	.	CASSFGQQPNYGYTF	TGTGCCAGCAGCTTCGGACAGCAGCCTAACTATGGCTACACCTTC
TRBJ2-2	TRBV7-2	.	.	CASSLEAVSTGELFF	TGTGCCAGCAGCTTAGAAGCGGTGAGCACCGGGGAGCTGTTTTTT
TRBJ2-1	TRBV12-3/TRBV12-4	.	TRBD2	CASSSLLAGEQFF	TGTGCCAGCAGTTCCCTCCTAGCGGGAGAGCAGTTCTTC
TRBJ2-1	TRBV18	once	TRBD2	CASLLAGVNEQFF	TGTGCCAGCTTACTAGCGGGGGTGAATGAGCAGTTCTTC
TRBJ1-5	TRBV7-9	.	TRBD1	CASSPRSGGGQPQHF	TGTGCCAGCAGCCCGAGGTCAGGGGGCGGTCAGCCCCAGCATTTT
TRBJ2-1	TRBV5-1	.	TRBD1	CASSLEGGDEQFF	TGCGCCAGCAGCTTGGAAGGGGGCGATGAGCAGTTCTTC
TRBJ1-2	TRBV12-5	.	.	CASGLVPGMYGYTF	TGTGCTAGTGGTTTGGTACCGGGGATGTATGGCTACACCTTC
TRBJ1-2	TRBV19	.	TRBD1	CASSTATGTDLFFLYGYTF	TGTGCCAGTAGTACGGCCACCGGGACAGATCTATTTTTCTTGTATGGCTACACCTTC
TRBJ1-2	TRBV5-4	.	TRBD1	CASSSGDRGHYGYTF	TGTGCCAGCAGCTCTGGGGACAGGGGACACTATGGCTACACCTTC
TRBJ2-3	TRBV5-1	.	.	CASSGGSTDTQYF	TGCGCCAGCAGCGGCGGGAGCACAGATACGCAGTATTTT
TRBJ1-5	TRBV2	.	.	CASTPSKSNQPQHF	TGTGCCAGCACCCCGAGCAAGAGCAATCAGCCCCAGCATTTT
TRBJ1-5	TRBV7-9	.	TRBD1	CASSRGTGDQPQHF	TGTGCCAGCAGCCGGGGGACAGGGGATCAGCCCCAGCATTTT
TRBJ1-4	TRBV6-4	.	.	CASTPSRGKGTNEKLFF	TGTGCCAGCACCCCGAGCAGGGGAAAAGGAACTAATGAAAAACTGTTTTTT
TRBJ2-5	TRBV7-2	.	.	CASSLQATQETQYF	TGTGCCAGCAGCTTACAGGCGACCCAAGAGACCCAGTACTTC
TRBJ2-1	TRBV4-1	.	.	CASSQGGQRTYNEQFF	TGCGCCAGCAGCCAAGGCGGGCAGAGGACCTACAATGAGCAGTTCTTC
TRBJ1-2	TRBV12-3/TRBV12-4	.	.	CASSFGGVHGYTF	TGTGCCAGCAGTTTCGGGGGAGTGCATGGCTACACCTTC
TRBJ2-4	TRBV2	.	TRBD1	CASSGEQGVPIAKNIQYF	TGTGCCAGCAGTGGCGAACAGGGGGTGCCGATAGCCAAAAACATTCAGTACTTC
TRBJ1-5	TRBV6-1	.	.	CASSENTGNQPQHF	TGTGCCAGCAGTGAAAATACAGGCAATCAGCCCCAGCATTTT
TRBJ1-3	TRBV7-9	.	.	CASSSDNRVMGGNTIYF	TGTGCCAGCAGCTCAGACAACAGGGTGATGGGTGGAAACACCATATATTTT
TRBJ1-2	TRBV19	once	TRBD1	CASSGGQTFIYGYTF	TGTGCCAGTAGTGGGGGACAGACTTTTATATATGGCTACACCTTC
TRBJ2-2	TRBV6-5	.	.	CAIGLPGTGELFF	TGTGCCATAGGCCTCCCGGGTACCGGGGAGCTGTTTTTT
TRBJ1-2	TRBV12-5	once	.	CASGFLDRNYGYTF	TGTGCTAGTGGTTTTTTAGACAGAAACTATGGCTACACCTTC
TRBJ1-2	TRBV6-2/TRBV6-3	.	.	CASSYSHREGYGYTF	TGTGCCAGCAGTTACTCGCACAGGGAAGGCTATGGCTACACCTTC
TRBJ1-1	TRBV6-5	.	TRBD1	CASCNRGYTEAFF	TGTGCCAGCTGCAACAGGGGATACACTGAAGCTTTCTTT
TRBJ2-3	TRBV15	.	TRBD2	CATSREAGGLNTDTQYF	TGTGCCACCAGCAGAGAAGCGGGGGGCCTCAACACAGATACGCAGTATTTT
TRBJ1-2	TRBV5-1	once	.	CASSAEPTGGGYTF	TGCGCCAGCAGCGCGGAACCTACGGGGGGTGGCTACACCTTC
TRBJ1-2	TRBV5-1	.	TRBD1	CASSPGTGGVDGYTF	TGCGCCAGCAGCCCAGGGACAGGGGGTGTCGATGGCTACACCTTC